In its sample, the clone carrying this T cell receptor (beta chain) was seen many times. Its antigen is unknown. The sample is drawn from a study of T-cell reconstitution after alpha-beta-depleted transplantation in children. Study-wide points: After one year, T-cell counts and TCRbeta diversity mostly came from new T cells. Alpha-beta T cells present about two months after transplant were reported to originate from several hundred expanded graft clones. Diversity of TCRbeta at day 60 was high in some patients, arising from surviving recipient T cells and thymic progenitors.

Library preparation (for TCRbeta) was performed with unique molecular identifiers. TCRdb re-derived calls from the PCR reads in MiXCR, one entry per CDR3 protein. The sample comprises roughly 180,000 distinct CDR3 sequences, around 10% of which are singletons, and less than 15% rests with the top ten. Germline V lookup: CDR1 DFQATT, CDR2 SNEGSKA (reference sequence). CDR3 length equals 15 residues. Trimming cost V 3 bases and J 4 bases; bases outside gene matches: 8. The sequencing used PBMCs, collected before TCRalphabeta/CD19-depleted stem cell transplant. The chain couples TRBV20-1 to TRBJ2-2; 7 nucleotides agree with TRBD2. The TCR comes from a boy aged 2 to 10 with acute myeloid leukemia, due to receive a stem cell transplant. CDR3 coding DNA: TGCAGTGCTAGGCCGTCAGGGAGGGCCACCGGGGAGCTGTTTTTT. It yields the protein CSARPSGRATGELFF.